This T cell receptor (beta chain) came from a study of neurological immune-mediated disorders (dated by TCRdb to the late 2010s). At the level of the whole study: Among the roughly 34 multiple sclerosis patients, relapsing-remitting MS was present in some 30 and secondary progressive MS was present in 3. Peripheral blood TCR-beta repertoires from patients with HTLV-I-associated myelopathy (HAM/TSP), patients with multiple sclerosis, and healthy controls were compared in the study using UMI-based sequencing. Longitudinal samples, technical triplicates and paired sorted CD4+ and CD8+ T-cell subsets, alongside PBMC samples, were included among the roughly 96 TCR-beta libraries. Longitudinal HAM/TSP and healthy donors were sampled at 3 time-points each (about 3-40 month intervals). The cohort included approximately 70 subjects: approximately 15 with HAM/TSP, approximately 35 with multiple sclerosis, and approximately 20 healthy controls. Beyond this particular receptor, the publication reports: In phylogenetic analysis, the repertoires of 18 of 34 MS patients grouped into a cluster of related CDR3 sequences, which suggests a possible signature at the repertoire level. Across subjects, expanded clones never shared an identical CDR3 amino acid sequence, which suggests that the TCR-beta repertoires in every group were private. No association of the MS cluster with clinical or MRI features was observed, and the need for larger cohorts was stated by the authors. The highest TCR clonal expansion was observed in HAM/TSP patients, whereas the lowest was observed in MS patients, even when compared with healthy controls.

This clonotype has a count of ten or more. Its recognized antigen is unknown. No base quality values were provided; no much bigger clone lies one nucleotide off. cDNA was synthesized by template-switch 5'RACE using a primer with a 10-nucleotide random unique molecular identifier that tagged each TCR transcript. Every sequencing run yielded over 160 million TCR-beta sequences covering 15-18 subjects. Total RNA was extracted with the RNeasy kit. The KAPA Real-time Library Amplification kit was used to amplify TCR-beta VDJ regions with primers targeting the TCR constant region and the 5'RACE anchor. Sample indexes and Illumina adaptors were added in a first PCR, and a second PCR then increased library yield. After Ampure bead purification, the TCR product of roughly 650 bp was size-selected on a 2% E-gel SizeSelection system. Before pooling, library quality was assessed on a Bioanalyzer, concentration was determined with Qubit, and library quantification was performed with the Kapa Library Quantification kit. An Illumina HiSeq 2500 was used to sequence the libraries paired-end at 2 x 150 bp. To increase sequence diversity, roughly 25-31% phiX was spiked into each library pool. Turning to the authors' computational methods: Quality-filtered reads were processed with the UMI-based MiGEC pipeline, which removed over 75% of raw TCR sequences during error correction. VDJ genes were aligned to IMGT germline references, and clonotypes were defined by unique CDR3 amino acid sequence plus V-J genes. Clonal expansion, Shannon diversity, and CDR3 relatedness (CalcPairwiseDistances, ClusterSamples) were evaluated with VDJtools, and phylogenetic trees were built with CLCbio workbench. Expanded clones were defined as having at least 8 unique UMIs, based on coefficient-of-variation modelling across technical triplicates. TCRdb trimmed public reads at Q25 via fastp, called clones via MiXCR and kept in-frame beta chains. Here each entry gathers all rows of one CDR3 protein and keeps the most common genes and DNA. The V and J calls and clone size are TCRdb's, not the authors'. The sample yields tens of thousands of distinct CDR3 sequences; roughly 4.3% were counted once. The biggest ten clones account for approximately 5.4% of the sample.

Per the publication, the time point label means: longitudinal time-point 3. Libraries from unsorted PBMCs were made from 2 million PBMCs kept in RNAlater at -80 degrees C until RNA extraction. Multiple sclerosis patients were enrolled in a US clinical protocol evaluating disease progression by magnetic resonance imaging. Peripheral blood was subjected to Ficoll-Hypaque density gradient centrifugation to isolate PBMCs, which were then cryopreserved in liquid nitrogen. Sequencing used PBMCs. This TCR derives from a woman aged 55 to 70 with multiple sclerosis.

The CDR3 amino acid sequence is: CATAGSQRQFF. The nucleotides read TGTGCCACCGCCGGCTCCCAACGGCAGTTCTTC. The rearrangement combines TRBV24-1 with TRBJ2-1, with the D gene too uncertain to name. The CDR3 measures 11 amino acids from cysteine to phenylalanine. The sequence is cut down to CDR3 DNA, 33 bases in frame from base 1. The germline ends are 14 bases apart after V is trimmed by 9 bases and J by 12 bases. CDR1 and CDR2 are drawn from the germline V gene: KGHDR, SFDVKD.